The present T cell receptor beta chain was sequenced within a study of chemoradiotherapy in HPV16-positive cancers. Study results and caveats: Functional assays defining HPV-specific T cells used only a couple of HPV16-positive patients. During treatment, candidate HPV-specific clones and E7-related motifs expanded in tumor.

Using immunoSEQ multiplex PCR, the repertoire was profiled, and TCRdb retains in-frame clones only, with some absent. The sample gives over 15,000 clones, about four fifths of which show up once; 3.7% is in the top ten. Note on this clone: Its antigen remains unidentified.

The CDR3 runs 12 residues. Per the germline V gene, CDR1 is LNHDA and CDR2 is SQIVND (reference sequence). Trimming left V 7 bases short and J 4 bases short, with 8 bases between. The sample in question was blood, obtained from a patient who underwent chemoradiotherapy. This rearrangement joins TRBV19 to TRBJ1-3; D is uncertain. The source is a human donor with HPV-associated anogenital cancer. CDR3 nucleotides: TGTGCCAGTACCCCTAGAGGAAACACCATATATTTT. Translated: CASTPRGNTIYF.